The rows below give T cell receptor beta chains drawn from one sample of a study of OX40 agonist ivuxolimab in advanced cancers. The data were produced by immunoSEQ multiplex PCR, yet TCRdb's version contains in-frame clones alone and is incomplete. The sample has about 48,000 clones, around 89% seen once. The sample here was CD4+ or CD8+ T cells sorted from blood, taken in a trial of the OX40 agonist ivuxolimab. Receptors originate from an adult with an advanced solid tumor such as melanoma, head and neck, liver or kidney cancer. The CDR3 runs from the conserved cysteine through the conserved F or W. The D gene is left open where the match is weak. Only some rows state a clone size, as once, few, many or a class for expanded clones.

j_gene,v_gene,d_gene,abundance,CDR3nt,CDR3aa
TRBJ1-6,TRBV6-5,-,-,TGTGCCAGCAGGCGACGGGATAATTCACCCCTCCACTTT,CASRRRDNSPLHF
TRBJ2-1,TRBV6-1,-,-,TGTGCCAGCAGGGGGGACCTTCACAATGAGCAGTTCTTC,CASRGDLHNEQFF
TRBJ2-1,TRBV11-3,TRBD2,-,TGTGCCAGCAGCCCTAGCGGGGGCACCTACAATGAGCAGTTCTTC,CASSPSGGTYNEQFF
TRBJ1-3,TRBV30,-,-,TGTGCCTGGAGCTTATCTGGAAACACCATATATTTT,CAWSLSGNTIYF
TRBJ2-7,TRBV10-2,-,-,TGCGCCAGCAGTGAACACAACGAGCAGTACTTC,CASSEHNEQYF
TRBJ2-2,TRBV28,TRBD2,-,TGTGCCAGCATCGACGGGAGGGGAGCGAACACCGGGGAGCTGTTTTTT,CASIDGRGANTGELFF
TRBJ2-3,TRBV14,TRBD2,-,TGTGCCAGCAGCCAGGTACTAGCGGGGTCAGATACGCAGTATTTT,CASSQVLAGSDTQYF
TRBJ2-3,TRBV2,-,-,TGTGCCAGCAGTAGGGGGGGCGGTACAGATACGCAGTATTTT,CASSRGGGTDTQYF
TRBJ1-2,TRBV13,-,-,TGTGCCAGCAGCTTAGGCGGAGGGTCCCTACTCTATGGCTACACCTTC,CASSLGGGSLLYGYTF
TRBJ2-5,TRBV7-9,TRBD1,-,TGTGCCAGCAGCTTGGGGACAGAAGAGACCCAGTACTTC,CASSLGTEETQYF
TRBJ2-1,TRBV2,-,-,TGTGCCAGCAACAAGGACAGAACCTACAATGAGCAGTTCTTC,CASNKDRTYNEQFF
TRBJ1-1,TRBV9,-,-,TGTGCCAGCAGCCCATCGGCGAACACTGAAGCTTTCTTT,CASSPSANTEAFF
TRBJ1-4,TRBV21-1,-,-,TGTGCCAGCAGCATTATGGGAGGGCCAGAGTCGAAAGGAGCGCCTAATGAAAAACTGTTTTTT,CASSIMGGPESKGAPNEKLFF
TRBJ1-1,TRBV9,-,-,TGTGCCAGCAGCGTAGGGCAGGTGAACACTGAAGCTTTCTTT,CASSVGQVNTEAFF
TRBJ1-2,TRBV11-3,TRBD1,-,TGTGCCAGCAGCGCGGAGGGACAGGGGCGCCCCGCCTATGGCTACACCTTC,CASSAEGQGRPAYGYTF
TRBJ2-5,TRBV6-1,TRBD2,-,TGTGCCAGCAGTGGGACTAGCGGGAGGGTCGGTGAGACCCAGTACTTC,CASSGTSGRVGETQYF
TRBJ2-3,TRBV28,TRBD2,-,TGTGCCAGCAGTTTACCGGGGGGACTCACAGATACGCAGTATTTT,CASSLPGGLTDTQYF
TRBJ1-5,TRBV15,-,-,TGTGCCACCAGCGGAACCCGGGACCGTAATCAGCCCCAGCATTTT,CATSGTRDRNQPQHF
TRBJ2-3,TRBV21-1,-,-,TGTGCCAGCAGCAAATTACAAACGGGGAACACAGATACGCAGTATTTT,CASSKLQTGNTDTQYF
TRBJ2-3,TRBV5-1,-,-,TGCGCCAGCAGCACCGCACAACCCTGGGCAGATACGCAGTATTTT,CASSTAQPWADTQYF
TRBJ1-6,TRBV2,-,-,TGTGCCAGCAGTCTACAAAATTCACCCCTCCACTTT,CASSLQNSPLHF
TRBJ2-3,TRBV12-2,-,few,TGTGCAAGTCGCCCTCCAGCCCGGGTCATTGATACGCAGTATTTT,CASRPPARVIDTQYF
TRBJ1-1,TRBV7-9,-,-,TGTGCCAGCAGCTTGGGGGGGCTTGGCACTGAAGCTTTCTTT,CASSLGGLGTEAFF
TRBJ2-5,TRBV2,-,-,TGTGCCAGCAATCGGGTCGTCGGGGAGACCCAGTACTTC,CASNRVVGETQYF
TRBJ1-1,TRBV29-1,-,-,TGCAGCGTTAAGGGACCTCCGAACACTGAAGCTTTCTTT,CSVKGPPNTEAFF